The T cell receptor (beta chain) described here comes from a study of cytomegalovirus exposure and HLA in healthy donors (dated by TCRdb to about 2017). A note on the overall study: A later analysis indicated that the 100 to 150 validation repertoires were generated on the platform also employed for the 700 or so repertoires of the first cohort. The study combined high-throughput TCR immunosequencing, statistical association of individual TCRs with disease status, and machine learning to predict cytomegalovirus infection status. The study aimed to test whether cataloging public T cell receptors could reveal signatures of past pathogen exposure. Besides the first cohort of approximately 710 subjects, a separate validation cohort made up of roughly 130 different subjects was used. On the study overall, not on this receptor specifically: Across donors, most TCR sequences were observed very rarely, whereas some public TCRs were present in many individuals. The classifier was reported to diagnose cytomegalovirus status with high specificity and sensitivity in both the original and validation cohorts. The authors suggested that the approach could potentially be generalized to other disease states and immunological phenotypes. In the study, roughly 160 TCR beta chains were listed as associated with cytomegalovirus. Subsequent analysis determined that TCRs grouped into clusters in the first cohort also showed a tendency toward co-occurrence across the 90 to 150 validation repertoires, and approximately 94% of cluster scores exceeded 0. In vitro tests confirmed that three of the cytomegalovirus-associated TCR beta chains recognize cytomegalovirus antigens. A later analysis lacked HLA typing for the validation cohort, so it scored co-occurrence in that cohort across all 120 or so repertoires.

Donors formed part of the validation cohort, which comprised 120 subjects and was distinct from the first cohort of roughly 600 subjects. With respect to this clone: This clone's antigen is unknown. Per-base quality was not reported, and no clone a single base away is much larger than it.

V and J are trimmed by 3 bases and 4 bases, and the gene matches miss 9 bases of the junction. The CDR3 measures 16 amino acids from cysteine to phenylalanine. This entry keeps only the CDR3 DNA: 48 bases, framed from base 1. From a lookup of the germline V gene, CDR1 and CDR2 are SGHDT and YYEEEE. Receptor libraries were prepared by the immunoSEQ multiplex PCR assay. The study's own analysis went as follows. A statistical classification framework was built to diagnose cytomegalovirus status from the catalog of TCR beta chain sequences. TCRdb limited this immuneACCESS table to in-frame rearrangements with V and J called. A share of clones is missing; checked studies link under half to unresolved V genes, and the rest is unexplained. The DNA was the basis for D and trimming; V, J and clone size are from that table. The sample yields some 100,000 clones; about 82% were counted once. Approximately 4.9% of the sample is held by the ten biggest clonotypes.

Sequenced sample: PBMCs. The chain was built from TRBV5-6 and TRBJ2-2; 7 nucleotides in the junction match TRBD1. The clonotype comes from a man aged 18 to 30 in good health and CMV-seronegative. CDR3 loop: CASSSLRDRFTGELFF. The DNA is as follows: TGTGCCAGCAGCTCGCTCCGGGACAGATTCACCGGGGAGCTGTTTTTT.